This T cell receptor (beta chain) derives from a study of T cells in Graves' hyperthyroidism and ophthalmopathy. This CDR3 spans 17 amino acids. The V gene lost 0 bases and the J gene lost 1 base, with 18 bases spanning the gap. Per germline, CDR1 DFQATT and CDR2 SNEGSKA (reference sequence). RNA transcripts provided the source from which TCR beta CDR3 regions were amplified. RT-PCR in the first round (using the HTBI primer set) targeted the TCR CDR3. Each CDR3 protein is one row after TCRdb ran MiXCR on the multiplex PCR reads. The table has hundreds of thousands of distinct CDR3 sequences, about 38% seen once.

Sequencing was performed on blood. This receptor was obtained from a man aged 18 to 30 with Graves' hyperthyroidism. The genes are TRBV20-1 and TRBJ1-1; D gene uncertain. CDR3 loop: CSARDPATFGRNTEAFF. CDR3 coding DNA: TGCAGTGCTAGAGACCCAGCGACTTTTGGGAGGAACACTGAAGCTTTCTTT.